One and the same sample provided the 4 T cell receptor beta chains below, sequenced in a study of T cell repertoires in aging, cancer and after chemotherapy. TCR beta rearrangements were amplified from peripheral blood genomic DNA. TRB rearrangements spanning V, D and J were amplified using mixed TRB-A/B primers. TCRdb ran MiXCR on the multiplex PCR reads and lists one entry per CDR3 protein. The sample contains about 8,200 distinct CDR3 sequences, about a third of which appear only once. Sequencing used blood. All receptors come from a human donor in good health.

Written as DNA, the CDR3 is TGTGCCAGCAGCTTGGTGGGGCGGGGGGGCGGAGATACGCAGTATTTT. Translation: CASSLVGRGGGDTQYF. This sequence joins TRBV7-9 and TRBJ2-3, with TRBD2 matching 9 bases. The CDR3 totals 16 residues. Trimming at V came to 3 bases and at J to 5 bases, leaving 9 bases not matched to a gene. The V gene's germline CDR1 is SEHNR and CDR2 FQNEAQ (reference sequence).

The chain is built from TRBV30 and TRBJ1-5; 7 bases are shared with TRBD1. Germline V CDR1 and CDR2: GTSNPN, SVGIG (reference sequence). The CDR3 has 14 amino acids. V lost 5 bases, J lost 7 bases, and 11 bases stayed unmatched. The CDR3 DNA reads TGTGCCTGGGCTACAGGGGATGGTAACCAGCCCCAGCATTTT. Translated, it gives CAWATGDGNQPQHF.

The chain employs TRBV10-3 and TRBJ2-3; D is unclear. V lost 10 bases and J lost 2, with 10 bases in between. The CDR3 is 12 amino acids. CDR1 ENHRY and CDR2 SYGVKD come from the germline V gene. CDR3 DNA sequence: TGTGCCACCATTAGGGACACAGATACGCAGTATTTT. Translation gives CATIRDTDTQYF.

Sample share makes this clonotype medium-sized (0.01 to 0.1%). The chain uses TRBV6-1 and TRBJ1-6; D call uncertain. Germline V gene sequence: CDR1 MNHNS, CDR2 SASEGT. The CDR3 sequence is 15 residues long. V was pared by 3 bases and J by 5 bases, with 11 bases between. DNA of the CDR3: TGTGCCAGCAGTGATGAGGACGGAGATAATTCACCCCTCCACTTT. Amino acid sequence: CASSDEDGDNSPLHF.